This TCR beta chain was retrieved from a study of regulatory T cells in long-lasting Graves disease. At the level of the study: Graves' patients, diagnosed recently, had received antithyroid drugs under 3 months.

Specified time point: newly diagnosed GD, antithyroid drugs for less than 3 months. There was RNA extracted from PBMCs, and the TCR library was made from it. This CDR3 spans 15 amino acids. Germline CDR1 and CDR2: GTSNPN and SVGIG (reference sequence). Trimming shortened V by 2 bases and J by 4 bases, and 17 bases separated the two germline ends. Points on this clonotype: The antigen is unknown.

Arm-PCR of CDR3 regions with iRepertoire HTBI primers generated TCR beta libraries. TCRdb reprocessed the multiplex PCR reads via MiXCR and lists one record per CDR3 protein. Seen here are about 380,000 distinct CDR3 sequences, around 15% observed once, and the top ten hold about 20%. Study-wide results and caveats: A reduction in accuracy may have resulted from the small sample size.

The source material was peripheral blood mononuclear cells (PBMCs), sampled at new diagnosis, from a patient treated with antithyroid drugs. The TCR sequence derives from a female donor with Graves disease. The chain combines TRBV30 with TRBJ1-1, with no clear D. The CDR3 reads CAWSTVTGGGTEAFF. The DNA of the CDR3 is TGTGCCTGGAGTACTGTAACGGGCGGCGGCACTGAAGCTTTCTTT.